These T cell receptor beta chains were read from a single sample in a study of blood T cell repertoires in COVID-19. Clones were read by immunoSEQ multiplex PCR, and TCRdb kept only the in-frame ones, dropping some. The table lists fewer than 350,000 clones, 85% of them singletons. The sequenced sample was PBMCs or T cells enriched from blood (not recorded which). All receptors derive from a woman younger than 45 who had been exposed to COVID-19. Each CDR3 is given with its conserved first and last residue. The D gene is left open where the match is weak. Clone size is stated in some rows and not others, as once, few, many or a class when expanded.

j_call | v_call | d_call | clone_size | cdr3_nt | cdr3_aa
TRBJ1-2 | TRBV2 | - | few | TGTGCCAGCAGGAGGGGAGGGGCGGGCGGCTACACCTTC | CASRRGGAGGYTF
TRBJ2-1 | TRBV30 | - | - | TGTGCCTGGAGTGTAGGGAGCCGGAGCGAGCAGTTCTTC | CAWSVGSRSEQFF
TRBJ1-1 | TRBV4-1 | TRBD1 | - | TGCGCCAGCAGCCAAGGGGTAGACAGGGGCACTGAAGCTTTCTTT | CASSQGVDRGTEAFF
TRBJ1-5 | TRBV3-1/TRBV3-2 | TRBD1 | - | TGTGCCAGCAGCCAAGATTGTAGAGGGACAGGGGACAATCAGCCCCAGCATTTT | CASSQDCRGTGDNQPQHF
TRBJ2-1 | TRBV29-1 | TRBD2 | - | TGCAGCGTTGAAAGGTCTAGCGGGGGGGTTTACAATGAGCAGTTCTTC | CSVERSSGGVYNEQFF
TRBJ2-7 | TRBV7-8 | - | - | TGTGCCAGCAGCCACTCAGGGAGGCCCTACGAGCAGTACTTC | CASSHSGRPYEQYF
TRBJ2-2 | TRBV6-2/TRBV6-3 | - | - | TGTGCCAGCAGTTACTTGACGGGGTCCGGGGTGATAAACACCGGGGAGCTGTTTTTT | CASSYLTGSGVINTGELFF
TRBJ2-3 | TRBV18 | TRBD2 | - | TGTGCCAGCTCACCACTGGGCGGGGGGACAACAGATACGCAGTATTTT | CASSPLGGGTTDTQYF
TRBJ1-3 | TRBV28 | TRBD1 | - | TGTGCCAGCAGTTCCAGGGGGCGATCCTCTGGAAACACCATATATTTT | CASSSRGRSSGNTIYF
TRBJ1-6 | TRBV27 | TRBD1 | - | TGTGCCAGCAGGGGGACAGGGTTTGGCTCACCCCTCCACTTT | CASRGTGFGSPLHF
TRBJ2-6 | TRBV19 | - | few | TGTGCCAGTAGTGCCCTTGCGGGAGCAGGGGCTGGGGCCAACGTCCTGACTTTC | CASSALAGAGAGANVLTF
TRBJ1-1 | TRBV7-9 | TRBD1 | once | TGTGCCAGCAGCTTCTTAATGGTGACAGGGTCTAACGGAGCTTTCTTT | CASSFLMVTGSNGAFF
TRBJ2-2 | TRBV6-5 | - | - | TGTGCCTGTCGGGTGGGGCGAGACACCGGGGAGCTGTTTTTT | CACRVGRDTGELFF
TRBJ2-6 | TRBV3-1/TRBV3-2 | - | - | TGTGCCAGCAGTCCCTTCCCTGGGGCCAACGTCCTGACTTTC | CASSPFPGANVLTF
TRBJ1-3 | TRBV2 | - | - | TGTGCCAGCAGTCGGGACTTCGATGCGGGAAACACCATATATTTT | CASSRDFDAGNTIYF
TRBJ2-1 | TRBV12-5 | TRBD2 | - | TGTGCTAGTGGTTGGGGACTAGAACTCTACAATGAGCAGTTCTTC | CASGWGLELYNEQFF
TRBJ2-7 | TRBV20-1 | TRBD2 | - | TGCAGTGCTAGTTCCCCCAGCGGGGGGATTCTCTCCTACGAGCAGTACTTC | CSASSPSGGILSYEQYF
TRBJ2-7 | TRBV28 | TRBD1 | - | TGTGCCAGCACAGGGACAGGGAGTCCCTACGAGCAGTACTTC | CASTGTGSPYEQYF
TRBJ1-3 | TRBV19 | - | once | TGTGCCAGTAGTATAGAGGCCTCCTCTGGAAACACCATATATTTT | CASSIEASSGNTIYF
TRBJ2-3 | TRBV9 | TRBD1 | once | TGTGCCAGCAGCGACTCACAGGGGTGGGGCACAGATACGCAGTATTTT | CASSDSQGWGTDTQYF
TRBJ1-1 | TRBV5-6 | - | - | TGTGCCAGCAGCTCAACCAGGGGGAACACTGAAGCTTTCTTT | CASSSTRGNTEAFF
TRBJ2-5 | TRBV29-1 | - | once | TGCAGCGCTAAAATCCCGGGACAAGGGGAAGAGACCCAGTACTTC | CSAKIPGQGEETQYF
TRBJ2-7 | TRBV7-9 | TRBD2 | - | TGTGCCAGCAGCCCAATGGGACTAGCGGGGGGTGGCGAGCAGTACTTC | CASSPMGLAGGGEQYF
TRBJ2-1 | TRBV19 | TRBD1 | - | TGTGCCAGTAGTCCGCACCGGGACAGGGGATTCAATGAGCAGTTCTTC | CASSPHRDRGFNEQFF
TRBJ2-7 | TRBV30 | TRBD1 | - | TGTGCCTGGAGTTGGGGACAGGGTTCCTACGAGCAGTACTTC | CAWSWGQGSYEQYF
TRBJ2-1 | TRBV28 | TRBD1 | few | TGTGCCAGCAGTCCGGGACAGCATAACAATGAGCAGTTCTTC | CASSPGQHNNEQFF
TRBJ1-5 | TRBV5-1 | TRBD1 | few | TGCGCCAGCAGCTCCGGACAGGGTAGGGAGCCCCAGCATTTT | CASSSGQGREPQHF
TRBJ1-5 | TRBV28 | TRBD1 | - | TGTGCCACAACACCTCCCGACAGGGTTTATCAGCCCCAGCATTTT | CATTPPDRVYQPQHF
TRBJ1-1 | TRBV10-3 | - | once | TGTGCCATCAGGGGCCCAAGCAACACTGAAGCTTTCTTT | CAIRGPSNTEAFF
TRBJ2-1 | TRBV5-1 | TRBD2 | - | TGCGCCAGCAGCTTGCCCGTAGCGGGGGGACACAATGAGCAGTTCTTC | CASSLPVAGGHNEQFF
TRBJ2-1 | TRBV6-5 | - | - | TGTGCCAGCAGGATCGACAAGACGTCCTACAATGAGCAGTTCTTC | CASRIDKTSYNEQFF
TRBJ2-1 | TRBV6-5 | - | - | TGTGCCAGCAGTTACTCGCGCATCAATGAGCAGTTCTTC | CASSYSRINEQFF
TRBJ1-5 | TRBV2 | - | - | TGTGCCAGCGGCACCGGGACACCTCATCAGCCCCAGCATTTT | CASGTGTPHQPQHF
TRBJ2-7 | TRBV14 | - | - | TGTGCCAGCAGCCAAATGTCGGGATTTAGCTACGAGCAGTACTTC | CASSQMSGFSYEQYF
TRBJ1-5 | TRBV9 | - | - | TGTGCCAGCAGCGTAGAAACAGGGTTCAATCAGCCCCAGCATTTT | CASSVETGFNQPQHF
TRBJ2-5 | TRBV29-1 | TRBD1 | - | TGCAGCGTTGTGGACAGGGTCGGGGAGACCCAGTACTTC | CSVVDRVGETQYF
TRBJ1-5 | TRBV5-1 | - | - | TGCGCCAGCAGCTTGGATGGGGGGAATCAGCCCCAGCATTTT | CASSLDGGNQPQHF
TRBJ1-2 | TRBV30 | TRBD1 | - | TGTGCCTGGAGTGTAGAGGACAGGGGGCGCGGTGGCTACACCTTC | CAWSVEDRGRGGYTF
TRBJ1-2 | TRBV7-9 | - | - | TGTGCCAGCAGCTCTTCTTTAGGCGGCTATGGCTACACCTTC | CASSSSLGGYGYTF
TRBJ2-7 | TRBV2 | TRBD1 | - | TGTGCCAGCAAGGATCCCGGGACAGGGATTCAAGTCGTCTACGAGCAGTACTTC | CASKDPGTGIQVVYEQYF
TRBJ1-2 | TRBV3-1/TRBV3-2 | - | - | TGTGCCAGCAGCCAAGCGGCGGAGGCATCTGGCTACACCTTC | CASSQAAEASGYTF
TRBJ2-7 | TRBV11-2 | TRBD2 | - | TGTGCCAGCAGCCGATCGACTAGCGGGGGGCATTACGAGCAGTACTTC | CASSRSTSGGHYEQYF
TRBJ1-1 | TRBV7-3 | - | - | TGTGCCAGCAGCTTAATTCAGGGAATGACTGAAGCTTTCTTT | CASSLIQGMTEAFF
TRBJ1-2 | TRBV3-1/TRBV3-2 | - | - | TGTGCCAGCAGCCAGCCCAAGACGGGCTATGGCTACACCTTC | CASSQPKTGYGYTF
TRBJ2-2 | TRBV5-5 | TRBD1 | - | TGTGCCAGCAGCCAACAGGGGGCGGTCGGGGAGCTGTTTTTT | CASSQQGAVGELFF
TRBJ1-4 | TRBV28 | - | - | TGTGCCAGCAGTCCCTCAGGGGCAACTAATGAAAAACTGTTTTTT | CASSPSGATNEKLFF
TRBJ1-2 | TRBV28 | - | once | TGTGCCAGCAGGGTCCCCGGACAGAGATCTGGTTATGGCTACACCTTC | CASRVPGQRSGYGYTF
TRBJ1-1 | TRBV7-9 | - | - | TGTGCCAGCAGCCCGTCGGGGGGCCAACGGGCTTTCTTT | CASSPSGGQRAFF
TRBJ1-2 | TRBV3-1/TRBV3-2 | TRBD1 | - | TGTGCCAGCAGTCCGGGGGACAGGATGGATGGCTACACCTTC | CASSPGDRMDGYTF
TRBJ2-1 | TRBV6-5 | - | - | TGTGCCAGCAGTTACTCCCAGGCCAGCTCCTACAATGAGCAGTTCTTC | CASSYSQASSYNEQFF
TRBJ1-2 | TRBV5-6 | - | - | TGTGCCAGCAGCTTACGAGGTTATGGCTACACCTTC | CASSLRGYGYTF
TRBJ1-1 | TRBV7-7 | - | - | TGTGCTAGCAGCTTAAAGTCAGGCACTGAAGCTTTCTTT | CASSLKSGTEAFF
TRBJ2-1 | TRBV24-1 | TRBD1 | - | TGTGCCACCCGACCGGGACAGGGGGCGCGTGAGCAGTTCTTC | CATRPGQGAREQFF
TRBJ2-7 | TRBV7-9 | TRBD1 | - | TGTGCCAGCAGACAGGGGCCAATCTACGAGCAGTACTTC | CASRQGPIYEQYF
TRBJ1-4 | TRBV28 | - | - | TGTGCCAGCAGTTCCGAGCCTACTAATGAAAAACTGTTTTTT | CASSSEPTNEKLFF
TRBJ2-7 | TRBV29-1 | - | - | TGCACCGGGACAACGACAAGATACGAGCAGTACTTC | CTGTTTRYEQYF
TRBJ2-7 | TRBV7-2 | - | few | TGTGCCAGCAGCTTTTCACTAGCAGACTACGAGCAGTACTTC | CASSFSLADYEQYF